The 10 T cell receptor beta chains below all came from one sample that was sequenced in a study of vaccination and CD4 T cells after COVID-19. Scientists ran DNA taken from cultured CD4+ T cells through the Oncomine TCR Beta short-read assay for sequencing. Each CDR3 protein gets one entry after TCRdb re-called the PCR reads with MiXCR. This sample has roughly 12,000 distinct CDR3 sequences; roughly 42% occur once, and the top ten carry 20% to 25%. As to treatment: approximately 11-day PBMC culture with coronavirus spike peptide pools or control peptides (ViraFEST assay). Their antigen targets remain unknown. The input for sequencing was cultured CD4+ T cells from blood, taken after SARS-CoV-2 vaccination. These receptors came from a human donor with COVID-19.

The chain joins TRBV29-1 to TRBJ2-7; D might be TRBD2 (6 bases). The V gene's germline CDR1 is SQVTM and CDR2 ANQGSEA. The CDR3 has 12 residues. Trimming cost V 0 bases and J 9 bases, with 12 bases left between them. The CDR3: CSVEEGEAAQYF. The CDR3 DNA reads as TGCAGCGTTGAAGAGGGGGAGGCTGCGCAGTACTTC.

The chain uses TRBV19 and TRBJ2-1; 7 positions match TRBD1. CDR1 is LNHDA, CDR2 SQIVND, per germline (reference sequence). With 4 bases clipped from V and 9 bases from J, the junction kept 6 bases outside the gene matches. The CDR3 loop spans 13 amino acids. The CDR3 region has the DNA TGTGCCAGTAGTACCGACAGGGTGGGTGAGCAGTTCTTC. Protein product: CASSTDRVGEQFF.

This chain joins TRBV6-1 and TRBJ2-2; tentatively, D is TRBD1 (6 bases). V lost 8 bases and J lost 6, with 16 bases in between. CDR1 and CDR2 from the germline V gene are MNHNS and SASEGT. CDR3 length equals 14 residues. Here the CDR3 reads CASREWGPSGELFF. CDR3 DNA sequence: TGTGCCAGCCGGGAATGGGGGCCGTCCGGGGAGCTGTTTTTT.

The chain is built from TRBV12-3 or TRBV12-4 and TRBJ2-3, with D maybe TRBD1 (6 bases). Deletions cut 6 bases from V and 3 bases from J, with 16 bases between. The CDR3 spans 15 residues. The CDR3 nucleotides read TGTGCCAGCAGCCGTACAGACAGGATAACAGATACGCAGTATTTT. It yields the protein CASSRTDRITDTQYF.

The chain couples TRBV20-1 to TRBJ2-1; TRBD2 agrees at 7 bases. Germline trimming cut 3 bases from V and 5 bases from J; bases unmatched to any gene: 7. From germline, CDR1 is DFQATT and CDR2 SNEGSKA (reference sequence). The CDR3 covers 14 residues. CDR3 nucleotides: TGCAGTGCTAGTACGTGGGGGGGAAACAATGAGCAGTTCTTC. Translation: CSASTWGGNNEQFF.

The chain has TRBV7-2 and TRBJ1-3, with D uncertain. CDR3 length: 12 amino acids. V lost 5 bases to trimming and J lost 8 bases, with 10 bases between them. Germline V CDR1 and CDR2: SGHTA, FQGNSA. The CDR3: CASSPAGYTIYF. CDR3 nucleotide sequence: TGTGCCAGCAGCCCCGCCGGATACACCATATATTTT.

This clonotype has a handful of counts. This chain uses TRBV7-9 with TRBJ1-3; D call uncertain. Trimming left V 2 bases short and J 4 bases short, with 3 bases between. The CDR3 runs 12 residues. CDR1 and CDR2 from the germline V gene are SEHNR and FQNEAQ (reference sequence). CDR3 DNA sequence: TGTGCCAGCAGCTTAAGCGGAAACACCATATATTTT. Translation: CASSLSGNTIYF. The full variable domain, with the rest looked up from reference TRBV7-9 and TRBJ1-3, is DTGVSQNPRHKITKRGQNVTFRCDPISEHNRLYWYRQTLGQGPEFLTYFQNEAQLEKSRLLSDRFSAERPKGSFSTLEIQRTEQGDSAMYLCASSLSGNTIYFGEGSWLTVV.

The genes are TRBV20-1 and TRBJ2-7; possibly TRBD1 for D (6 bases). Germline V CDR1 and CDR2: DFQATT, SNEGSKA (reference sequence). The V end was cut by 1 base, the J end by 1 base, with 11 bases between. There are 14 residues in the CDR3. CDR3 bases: TGCAGTGCTAGAGTCCCGACAGGTTCCTACGAGCAGTACTTC. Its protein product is CSARVPTGSYEQYF.

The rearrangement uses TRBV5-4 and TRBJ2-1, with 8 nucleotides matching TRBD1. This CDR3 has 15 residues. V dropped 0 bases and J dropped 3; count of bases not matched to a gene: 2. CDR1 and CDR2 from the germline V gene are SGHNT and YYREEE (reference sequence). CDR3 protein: CASSLATGGYNEQFF. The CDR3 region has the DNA TGTGCCAGCAGCTTGGCAACAGGGGGCTACAATGAGCAGTTCTTC.

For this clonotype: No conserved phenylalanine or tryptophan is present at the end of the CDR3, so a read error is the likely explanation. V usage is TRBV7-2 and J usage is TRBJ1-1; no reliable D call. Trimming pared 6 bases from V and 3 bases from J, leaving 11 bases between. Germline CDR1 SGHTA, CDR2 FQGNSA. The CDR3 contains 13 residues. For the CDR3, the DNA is TGTGCCAGCAGGGTCGGCCTCGACACTGAAGCTTTCCTT. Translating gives CASRVGLDTEAFL.